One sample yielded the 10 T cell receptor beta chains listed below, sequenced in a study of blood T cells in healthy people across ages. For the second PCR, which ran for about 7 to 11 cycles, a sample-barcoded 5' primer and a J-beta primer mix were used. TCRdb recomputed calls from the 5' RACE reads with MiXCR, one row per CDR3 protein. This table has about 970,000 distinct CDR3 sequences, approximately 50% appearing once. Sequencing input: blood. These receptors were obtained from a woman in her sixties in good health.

The CDR3, as DNA: TGTGCCAGCAGCGAAAACAGGGGAGATACGCAGTATTTT. It is translated as CASSENRGDTQYF. This chain links TRBV9 with TRBJ2-3; 7 bases are a match to TRBD1. The CDR3 runs 13 residues. With 3 bases clipped from V and 5 bases from J, the junction kept 3 bases outside the gene matches. Germline V gene data show CDR1 as SGDLS and CDR2 as YYNGEE.

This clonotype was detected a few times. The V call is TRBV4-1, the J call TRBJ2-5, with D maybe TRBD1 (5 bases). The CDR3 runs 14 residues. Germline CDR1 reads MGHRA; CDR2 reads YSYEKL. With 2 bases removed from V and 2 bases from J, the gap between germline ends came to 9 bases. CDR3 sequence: CASSQRQLQETQYF. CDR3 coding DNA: TGCGCCAGCAGCCAACGACAGTTACAAGAGACCCAGTACTTC.

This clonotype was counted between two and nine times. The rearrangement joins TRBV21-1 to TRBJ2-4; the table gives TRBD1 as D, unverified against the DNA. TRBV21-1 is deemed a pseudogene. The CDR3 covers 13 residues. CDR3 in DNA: TGTGCCAGCAGCAAAGAGGGGTGGAACATTCAGTACTTC. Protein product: CASSKEGWNIQYF.

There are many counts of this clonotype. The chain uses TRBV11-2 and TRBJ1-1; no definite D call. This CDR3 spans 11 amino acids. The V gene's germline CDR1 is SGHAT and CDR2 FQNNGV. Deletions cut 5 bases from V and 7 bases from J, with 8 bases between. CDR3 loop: CASSLHSEAFF. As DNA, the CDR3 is TGTGCCAGCAGCCTACACAGTGAAGCTTTCTTT.

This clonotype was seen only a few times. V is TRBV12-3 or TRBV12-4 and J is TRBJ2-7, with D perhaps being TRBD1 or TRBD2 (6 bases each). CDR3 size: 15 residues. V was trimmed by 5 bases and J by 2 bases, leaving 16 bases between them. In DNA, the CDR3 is TGTGCCAGCAGTGGTGGGGGGACACGGACCTACGAGCAGTACTTC. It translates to CASSGGGTRTYEQYF.

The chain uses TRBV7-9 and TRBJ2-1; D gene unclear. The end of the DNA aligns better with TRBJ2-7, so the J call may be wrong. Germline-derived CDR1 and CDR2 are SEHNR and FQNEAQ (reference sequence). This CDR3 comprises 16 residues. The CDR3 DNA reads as TGTGCCAGCAGCTCTAGTGGGCTTAGGATCTACAATGAGCAGTACTTC. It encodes CASSSSGLRIYNEQYF.

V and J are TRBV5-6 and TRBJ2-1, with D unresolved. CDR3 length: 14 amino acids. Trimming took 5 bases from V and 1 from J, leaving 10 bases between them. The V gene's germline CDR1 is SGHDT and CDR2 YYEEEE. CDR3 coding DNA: TGTGCCAGCAGGGATTATCGGTCCTACAATGAGCAGTTCTTC. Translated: CASRDYRSYNEQFF.

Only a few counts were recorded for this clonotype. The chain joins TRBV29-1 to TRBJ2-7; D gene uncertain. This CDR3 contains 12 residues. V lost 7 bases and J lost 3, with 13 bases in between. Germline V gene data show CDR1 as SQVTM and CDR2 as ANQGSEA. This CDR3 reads CSARTEYYEQYF. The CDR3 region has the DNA TGCAGCGCCCGGACGGAATACTACGAGCAGTACTTC.

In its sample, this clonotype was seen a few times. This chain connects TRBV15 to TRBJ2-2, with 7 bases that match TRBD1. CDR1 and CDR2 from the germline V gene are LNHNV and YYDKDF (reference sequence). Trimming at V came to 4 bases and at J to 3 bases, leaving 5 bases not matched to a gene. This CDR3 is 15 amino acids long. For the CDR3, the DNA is TGTGCCACCAGCATTTTAGGGGGCGACACCGGGGAGCTGTTTTTT. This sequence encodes CATSILGGDTGELFF. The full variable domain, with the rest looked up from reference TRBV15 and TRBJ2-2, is DAMVIQNPRYQVTQFGKPVTLSCSQTLNHNVMYWYQQKSSQAPKLLFHYYDKDFNNEADTPDNFQSRRPNTSFCFLDIRSPGLGDTAMYLCATSILGGDTGELFFGEGSRLTVL.

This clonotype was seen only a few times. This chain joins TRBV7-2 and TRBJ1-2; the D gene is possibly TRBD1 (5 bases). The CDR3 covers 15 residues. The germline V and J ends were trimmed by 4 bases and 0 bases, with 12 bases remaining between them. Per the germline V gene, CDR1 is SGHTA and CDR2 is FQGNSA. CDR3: CASSYDSVSNYGYTF. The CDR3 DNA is TGTGCCAGCAGCTACGACAGTGTATCTAACTATGGCTACACCTTC.